A selection of T cell receptor beta chains follows, all from one sample in a study of Graves' ophthalmopathy and Graves' hyperthyroidism. Via MiXCR, TCRdb re-called the multiplex PCR reads, giving one row per CDR3 protein. The sample gives over a million distinct CDR3 sequences, about 38% of which show up once; roughly 11% is in the top ten. Sequenced sample: peripheral blood or thyroid tissue (not recorded which). These receptors were collected from an adult man with Graves' hyperthyroidism. Both conserved end residues are part of each CDR3.

TRBJ1-3 | TRBV6-2/TRBV6-3 | CASSSTTGRRGFSSGNTIYF
TRBJ2-7 | TRBV7-9 | CASSLGVGNEQYF
TRBJ1-5 | TRBV7-9 | CASSLRMGGPQHF
TRBJ2-2 | TRBV6-1 | CASSRQGVLNTGELFF
TRBJ2-7 | TRBV25-1 | CATTTGSRYEQYF
TRBJ1-2 | TRBV24-1 | CATSDLYLGGYTF
TRBJ2-7 | TRBV7-8 | CASSPQNMGRLKYF
TRBJ1-4 | TRBV20-1 | CSARGGTFEEKLFF
TRBJ2-6 | TRBV10-3 | CASSSGRGSGANVLTF
TRBJ1-4 | TRBV29-1 | CSVRPGGTNEKLFF
TRBJ1-4 | TRBV7-9 | CASSLYGDRDSEKLFF
TRBJ1-2 | TRBV7-3 | CASSLDRDRGRNYGYTF
TRBJ1-6 | TRBV15 | CATSGTDTRSPLHF
TRBJ2-7 | TRBV5-6 | CASSFGTAREQYF
TRBJ1-5 | TRBV24-1 | CATATGHNQPQHF
TRBJ1-2 | TRBV5-1 | CASSPGDRSGYTF
TRBJ1-1 | TRBV20-1 | CSARPPGRQSPFSNTEAFF
TRBJ1-5 | TRBV4-1 | CASSQLRNNQPQHF
TRBJ2-6 | TRBV2 | CASRRGGSGANVLTF
TRBJ2-7 | TRBV24-1 | CATSDSRTNYEQYF
TRBJ2-7 | TRBV2 | CASSVGVGTYEQYF
TRBJ2-5 | TRBV10-3 | CAISVTYQETQYF
TRBJ2-7 | TRBV4-3 | CASSQELPYEQYF
TRBJ2-7 | TRBV7-9 | CASSPGWGLGYEQYF
TRBJ1-5 | TRBV15 | CATSENSGRASNQPQHF
TRBJ2-5 | TRBV15 | CATSPTGGQETQYF
TRBJ1-2 | TRBV29-1 | CSVEGGEFYEQYGTGYYGYTF
TRBJ1-3 | TRBV6-5 | CASSYSTQGTGNTIYF
TRBJ1-5 | TRBV19 | CASSVSKGGNQPQHF
TRBJ1-4 | TRBV20-1 | CSAGLGPGQTEKLFF
TRBJ2-7 | TRBV7-9 | CASSPTAGAGEQYF
TRBJ1-1 | TRBV7-9 | CASTLGDRNTEAFF
TRBJ2-5 | TRBV20-1 | CSAQPGLDVETQYF
TRBJ2-7 | TRBV29-1 | CSVETGTGRSYEQYF
TRBJ1-1 | TRBV9 | CASSRDDRYYTEAFF
TRBJ1-3 | TRBV7-2 | CASSSRQGNTIYF
TRBJ2-7 | TRBV14 | CASRVRNLGGNF
TRBJ2-5 | TRBV6-5 | CASSHGGRGKETQYF
TRBJ1-2 | TRBV7-8 | CASSISSTGYGYTF
TRBJ2-7 | TRBV6-6 | CASSYRGFEKQYF
TRBJ2-7 | TRBV6-2/TRBV6-3 | CASRWTYSGEQYF
TRBJ2-2 | TRBV4-2 | CASTKDVGTKNTGELFF